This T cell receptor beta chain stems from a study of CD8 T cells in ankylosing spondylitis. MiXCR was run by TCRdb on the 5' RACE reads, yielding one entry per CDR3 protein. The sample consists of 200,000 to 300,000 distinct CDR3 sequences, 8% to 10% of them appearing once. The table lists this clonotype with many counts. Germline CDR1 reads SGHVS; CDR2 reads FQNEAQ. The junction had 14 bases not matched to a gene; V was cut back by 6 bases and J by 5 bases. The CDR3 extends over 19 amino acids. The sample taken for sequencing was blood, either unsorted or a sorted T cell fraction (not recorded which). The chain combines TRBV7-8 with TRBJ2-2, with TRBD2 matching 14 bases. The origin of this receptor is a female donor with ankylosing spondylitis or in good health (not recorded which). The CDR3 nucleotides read TGTGCCAGCAGTTTATTGGCGGGACTAGCGGGAGTTAGTACCGGGGAGCTGTTTTTT. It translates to CASSLLAGLAGVSTGELFF.